One and the same sample provided the 9 T cell receptor beta chains below, sequenced in a study of cytotoxic CD8 clonotypes in ibrutinib-treated CLL. The repertoire was sequenced with immunoSEQ multiplex PCR; TCRdb's copy has only in-frame clones and lacks some. The profile covers roughly 250,000 clones, with roughly 70% appearing a single time and about 16% taken by the ten largest. The material was PBMCs, obtained after 24 months of ibrutinib treatment. All receptors derive from a human donor with chronic lymphocytic leukemia.

The chain combines TRBV10-3 with TRBJ2-3; 12 bases agree with TRBD2. The CDR3 extends over 14 amino acids. Germline-derived CDR1 and CDR2 are ENHRY and SYGVKD. Losses at the gene ends were 10 bases for V and 2 bases for J; bases not matched to a gene: 4. The CDR3 region is CATTSGSATDTQYF. In nucleotides, the CDR3 is TGTGCCACGACTAGCGGGAGTGCCACAGATACGCAGTATTTT.

The genes are TRBV20-1 and TRBJ1-1; D gene uncertain. V was shortened by 0 bases and J by 11 bases, with 7 bases between the two germline ends. Germline values: CDR1 DFQATT, CDR2 SNEGSKA (reference sequence). The CDR3 runs to 10 residues. CDR3 protein: CSARDFGAFF. The DNA of the CDR3 is TGCAGTGCTAGAGATTTTGGGGCTTTCTTT.

The CDR3 coding sequence is TGTGCCAGCAGCTTGGACCCCAGCGTAAGCACAGATACGCAGTATTTT. This gives the protein CASSLDPSVSTDTQYF. V is TRBV5-4 and J is TRBJ2-3; D is uncertain. The ends were cut back, 0 bases at V and 0 bases at J, with 11 bases in the middle. This CDR3 is 16 amino acids long. Germline loops: CDR1 SGHNT, CDR2 YYREEE (reference sequence).

This clone was seen only a few times. The chain recombines TRBV28 with TRBJ2-7; 7 bases line up with TRBD2. The V gene's germline CDR1 is MDHEN and CDR2 SYDVKM. The ends lost 6 bases at V and 2 bases at J; junction bases unmatched: 7. The CDR3 totals 14 residues. Written as DNA, the CDR3 is TGTGCCAGCAGAGTACTAGCGACCGCCTACGAGCAGTACTTC. This translates into CASRVLATAYEQYF.

The rearrangement joins TRBV10-3 to TRBJ2-7; TRBD1 agrees at 9 bases. The CDR3 sequence is 17 residues long. Germline V gene sequence: CDR1 ENHRY, CDR2 SYGVKD. The ends lost 4 bases at V and 4 bases at J; junction bases unmatched: 14. CDR3 region: CAISGTDRGGDPYEQYF. DNA of the CDR3: TGTGCCATCAGTGGTACGGACAGGGGAGGGGATCCTTACGAGCAGTACTTC.

This clone came up many times. V usage is TRBV7-9 and J usage is TRBJ2-2; possibly TRBD1 for D (6 bases). This CDR3 has 17 amino acids. V was shortened by 5 bases and J by 2 bases, with 18 bases between the two germline ends. The germline V gene has CDR1 SEHNR and CDR2 FQNEAQ (reference sequence). The CDR3 here is CASSQGRRPLNTGELFF. CDR3 DNA sequence: TGTGCCAGCAGCCAGGGGAGAAGGCCGCTTAACACCGGGGAGCTGTTTTTT.

The chain couples TRBV30 to TRBJ2-2, with 9 bases identical to TRBD1. The CDR3 runs to 15 residues. V lost 7 bases, J lost 3 bases, and 9 bases stayed unmatched. Germline lookup yields CDR1 GTSNPN and CDR2 SVGIG (reference sequence). This chain's CDR3 is CASTRTGEDTGELFF. CDR3 sequence (DNA): TGTGCCTCGACTCGGACAGGGGAGGACACCGGGGAGCTGTTTTTT.

The chain carries TRBV4-3 and TRBJ2-7; 10 nucleotides agree with TRBD2. The CDR3 contains 16 residues. The junction had 5 bases not matched to a gene; V was cut back by 0 bases and J by 3 bases. Germline CDR1 LGHNA, CDR2 YSLEER. In DNA form, the CDR3 reads TGCGCCAGCAGCCAAGATCCACTAGCGGGAATCTACGAGCAGTACTTC. This codes for CASSQDPLAGIYEQYF.

In this sample, this clone turned up a few times. V is TRBV29-1 and J is TRBJ2-7; D gene uncertain. This CDR3 has 14 residues. Germline CDR1 SQVTM, CDR2 ANQGSEA. V lost 6 bases and J lost 0, with 15 bases in between. CDR3 region: CSVTPLYTSYEQYF. The CDR3 region has the DNA TGCAGCGTAACGCCCCTGTACACCTCCTACGAGCAGTACTTC.